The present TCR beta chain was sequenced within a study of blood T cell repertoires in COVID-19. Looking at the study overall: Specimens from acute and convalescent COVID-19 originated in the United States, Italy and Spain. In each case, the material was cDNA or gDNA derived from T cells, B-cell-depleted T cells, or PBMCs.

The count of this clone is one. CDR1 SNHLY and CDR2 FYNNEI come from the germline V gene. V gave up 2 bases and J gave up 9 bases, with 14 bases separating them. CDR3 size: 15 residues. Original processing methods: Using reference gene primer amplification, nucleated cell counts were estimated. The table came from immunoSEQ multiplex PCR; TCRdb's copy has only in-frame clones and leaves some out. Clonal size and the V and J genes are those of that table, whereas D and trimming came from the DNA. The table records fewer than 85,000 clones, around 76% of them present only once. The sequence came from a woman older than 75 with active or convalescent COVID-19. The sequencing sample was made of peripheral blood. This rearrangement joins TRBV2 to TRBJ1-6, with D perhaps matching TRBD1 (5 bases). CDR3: CASSEISGGGSPLHF. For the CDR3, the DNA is TGTGCCAGCAGTGAAATCAGTGGGGGGGGTTCACCCCTCCACTTT.